The rows below give T cell receptor beta chains drawn from one sample of a study of blood T cells in healthy people across ages. TCRdb redid the calling of the 5' RACE reads with MiXCR, one entry per CDR3 protein. The table records approximately 730,000 distinct CDR3 sequences, around half of them present only once. Sequencing input: blood. The source of these receptors is a man older than 75 in good health. Both conserved end residues are part of each CDR3. The D gene is left open where the match is weak. Expanded clones are given a class, and other clones once, few, many or no size at all.

TRBJ2-3 TRBV20-1 few - CSPRYAYF TGCAGTCCCCGATACGCGTATTTT
TRBJ1-2 TRBV7-9 - - CASSHSDRWDYGYTF TGTGCCAGCAGCCATAGCGACAGGTGGGACTATGGCTACACCTTC
TRBJ2-7 TRBV20-1 - - CSAAIWQSDEQYF TGCAGTGCCGCGATTTGGCAGAGTGACGAGCAGTACTTC
TRBJ2-7 TRBV29-1 - - CSVEEWASRYNEQYF TGCAGCGTTGAAGAGTGGGCTAGCAGATACAATGAGCAGTACTTC
TRBJ2-1 TRBV7-9 - TRBD2 CASSPRRGLAYNEQFF TGTGCCAGCAGCCCAAGACGGGGACTAGCATACAATGAGCAGTTCTTC
TRBJ2-3 TRBV6-6 - TRBD2 CASSPPTSGRITDTQYF TGTGCCAGCAGTCCCCCGACTAGCGGGAGGATCACAGATACGCAGTATTTT
TRBJ2-7 TRBV18 - - CASSPLDFGSYEQYF TGTGCCAGCTCACCATTGGACTTCGGCTCCTACGAGCAGTACTTC
TRBJ2-1 TRBV25-1 - TRBD2 CASSDSGRANEQFF TGTGCCAGCAGTGATAGCGGGAGGGCCAATGAGCAGTTCTTC
TRBJ2-5 TRBV10-3 - TRBD2 CAISALAVQETQYF TGTGCCATCAGTGCACTAGCGGTGCAAGAGACCCAGTACTTC
TRBJ1-4 TRBV4-1 few TRBD1 CASSLYGTGLEKLFF TGCGCCAGCAGCCTATACGGGACAGGGCTTGAAAAACTGTTTTTT
TRBJ2-3 TRBV7-2 few TRBD2 CASSLRASGSKDHAYF TGTGCCAGCAGCTTAAGGGCTAGCGGGAGCAAGGACCACGCGTATTTT
TRBJ2-4 TRBV18 few - CASSSRGLEAKNIQYF TGTGCCAGCTCATCAAGGGGCCTGGAGGCCAAAAACATTCAGTACTTC
TRBJ2-5 TRBV7-2 few - CASAGKAVRETQYF TGTGCCAGCGCAGGGAAGGCAGTACGCGAGACCCAGTACTTC
TRBJ2-7 TRBV6-6 - - CASSDSEGCEQYF TGTGCCAGCAGTGACTCGGAGGGCTGCGAGCAGTACTTC
TRBJ2-5 TRBV14 few TRBD2 CASSQRDYQETQYF TGTGCCAGCAGCCAAAGGGACTATCAAGAGACCCAGTACTTC
TRBJ2-3 TRBV24-1 - - CATSDLLRGTDTQYF TGTGCCACCAGTGATTTGCTACGGGGAACAGATACGCAGTATTTT
TRBJ2-1 TRBV27 - - CASSRLPSSYNEQFF TGTGCCAGCAGTCGTCTTCCGAGCTCCTACAATGAGCAGTTCTTC
TRBJ1-1 TRBV5-1 - - CASSLGGARNTEAFF TGCGCCAGCAGCTTGGGAGGGGCTAGGAACACTGAAGCTTTCTTT
TRBJ1-2 TRBV7-8 few TRBD1 CASSLNPGGTGYTF TGTGCCAGCAGCTTAAACCCAGGGGGCACTGGCTACACCTTC
TRBJ2-3 TRBV5-1 - TRBD1 CASSSMTGLTDTQYF TGCGCCAGCAGCTCAATGACAGGGTTGACAGATACGCAGTATTTT
TRBJ2-1 TRBV7-2 - TRBD1 CASSTGQANNEQFF TGTGCCAGCAGCACGGGACAGGCAAACAATGAGCAGTTCTTC
TRBJ2-5 TRBV9 - TRBD2 CASSVSPGGAGGVDQETQYF TGTGCCAGCAGCGTTTCCCCTGGCGGGGCGGGGGGGGTGGACCAAGAGACCCAGTACTTC
TRBJ2-2 TRBV5-1 - - CASRDGYGYTFGSGTEELFF -
TRBJ1-1 TRBV6-2/TRBV6-3 - TRBD1 CASSYSLMTGMNTEAFF TGTGCCAGCAGTTACTCGCTCATGACAGGGATGAACACTGAAGCTTTCTTT
TRBJ2-1 TRBV20-1 few - CSARREDPQFF TGCAGTGCTAGGAGGGAGGACCCCCAGTTCTTC
TRBJ2-4 TRBV21-1 - - CASSKVRGLAKNIQYF TGTGCCAGCAGCAAAGTCAGAGGTCTAGCCAAAAACATTCAGTACTTC
TRBJ2-7 TRBV6-2/TRBV6-3 few TRBD2 CASRLAGGLIYEQYF TGTGCCAGCAGACTAGCGGGAGGTCTGATCTACGAGCAGTACTTC
TRBJ2-1 TRBV3-1 once - CASSQDAYEQFF TGTGCCAGCAGCCAAGATGCGTATGAGCAGTTCTTC
TRBJ2-7 TRBV12-3/TRBV12-4 - - CASSFPGKSYEQYF TGTGCCAGCTCCTTCCCAGGGAAATCCTACGAGCAGTACTTC
TRBJ1-2 TRBV9 - TRBD1 CASSEGGTGVYGYTF TGTGCCAGCAGCGAGGGGGGGACAGGGGTCTATGGCTACACCTTC
TRBJ1-4 TRBV6-5 - - CASRRRQLENEKLFF TGTGCCAGCAGAAGGCGACAGCTGGAGAATGAAAAACTGTTTTTT
TRBJ1-2 TRBV5-1 - - CASSFGASGYGYTF TGCGCCAGCAGCTTTGGGGCCTCGGGCTATGGCTACACCTTC
TRBJ1-2 TRBV29-1 few - CSVESGPGDYGYTF TGCAGCGTTGAATCTGGTCCAGGGGACTATGGCTACACCTTC
TRBJ2-7 TRBV28 few - CASRGYPYEQYF TGTGCCAGCCGCGGATACCCCTACGAGCAGTACTTC
TRBJ1-5 TRBV2 - - CATRTGNQPQHF TGTGCCACTCGGACGGGCAATCAGCCCCAGCATTTT
TRBJ2-1 TRBV11-2 - - CASSLAGSFGDEQFF TGTGCCAGCAGCTTAGCCGGTTCCTTTGGGGATGAGCAGTTCTTC
TRBJ1-2 TRBV11-1 - - CASSLMGGYTF TGTGCTAGCAGCTTAATGGGGGGCTACACCTTC